This entry lists 25 T cell receptor beta chains sequenced from one sample in a study of T-cell reconstitution after alpha-beta-depleted transplantation in children. Unique molecular identifiers were incorporated into the prepared TCRbeta library. TCRdb re-called the PCR reads through MiXCR, storing one row per CDR3 protein. This sample carries 100,000 to 150,000 distinct CDR3 sequences, 23% of them seen once, and the ten largest clones take more than 9%. The material sequenced was PBMCs, mostly from graft donor cells, taken 180 days after TCRalphabeta/CD19-depleted stem cell transplant. The receptors were sampled from a male patient aged 2 to 9 who had a stem cell transplant for chronic granulomatous disease, so the T cells may come from the graft donor.

This clonotype has at least ten counts. V usage is TRBV20-1 and J usage is TRBJ2-7, with D possibly being TRBD2 (5 bases). The CDR3 runs 11 residues. CDR1 and CDR2 (germline): DFQATT, SNEGSKA (reference sequence). V lost 5 bases, J lost 3 bases, and 8 bases lay in between. The CDR3 loop is CSAHTSYEQYF. The CDR3 bases are TGCAGTGCTCATACTAGCTACGAGCAGTACTTC.

The chain links TRBV20-1 to TRBJ2-7; no clear D. V was shortened by 3 bases and J by 4 bases, with 16 bases between the two germline ends. Germline V gene lookup returns CDR1 DFQATT and CDR2 SNEGSKA (reference sequence). CDR3 length equals 14 residues. The chain's CDR3 is CSARGLATPYEQYF. In nucleotides, the CDR3 is TGCAGTGCTAGGGGTCTCGCGACCCCTTACGAGCAGTACTTC.

The sample holds a few counts of this clonotype. The rearrangement links TRBV7-2 to TRBJ2-1; D is perhaps TRBD2 (7 bases). The germline V gene encodes CDR1 SGHTA and CDR2 FQGNSA. V was pared by 1 base and J by 7 bases, with 14 bases between. The CDR3 is made up of 15 amino acids. CDR3 amino acids: CASSLVGGAGNEQFF. The CDR3 nucleotides are TGTGCCAGCAGCTTAGTGGGGGGGGCAGGGAATGAGCAGTTCTTC.

This clonotype occurred many times. J is TRBJ2-7 and V is TRBV10-3; 7 bases agree with TRBD1. The CDR3 is 16 residues long. V lost 3 bases and J lost 3; bases outside the gene matches: 11. CDR1 ENHRY and CDR2 SYGVKD come from the germline V gene. This CDR3 is CAISDTGTANLYEQYF. The CDR3 DNA reads TGTGCCATCAGTGATACCGGGACAGCCAACCTCTACGAGCAGTACTTC.

The CDR3: CAISEPGSANTIYF. Written as DNA, the CDR3 is TGTGCCATCAGCGAACCAGGGTCAGCAAACACCATATATTTT. This sequence joins TRBV10-3 and TRBJ1-3, with a weak D call TRBD1 (5 bases). The V and J ends lost 6 bases and 6 bases respectively, with 15 bases between them. The CDR3 has 14 residues. Germline CDR1 is ENHRY and CDR2 is SYGVKD.

In its sample, this clonotype was seen a few times. V is TRBV12-3 or TRBV12-4 and J is TRBJ2-5; a weak D match, TRBD2 (6 bases). CDR3 length: 14 residues. Trimming shortened V by 7 bases and J by 5 bases, and 17 bases separated the two germline ends. CDR3 sequence reads: CASKEGRRQETQYF. The CDR3 DNA follows: TGTGCCAGCAAGGAGGGCAGGAGACAGGAGACCCAGTACTTC.

The table lists this clonotype with a few counts. The DNA for the CDR3 is TGCAGTGCTGGCGGGCAGGGGCGCGTCATCGAGCAGTACTTC. It yields the protein CSAGGQGRVIEQYF. The chain couples TRBV20-1 to TRBJ2-7; tentatively, D is TRBD1 (6 bases). The CDR3 covers 14 residues. Deletions cut 5 bases from V and 6 bases from J, with 20 bases between. CDR1 is DFQATT and CDR2 is SNEGSKA in the germline V gene (reference sequence).

V usage is TRBV27 and J usage is TRBJ2-3; perhaps TRBD2 as D (6 bases). Trimming shortened V by 3 bases and J by 6 bases, and 16 bases separated the two germline ends. The germline gives CDR1 MNHEY, CDR2 SMNVEV (reference sequence). The CDR3 has 15 amino acids. CDR3 in amino acids: CASSFGPRGKDTQYF. The CDR3 nucleotides read TGTGCCAGCAGTTTCGGACCACGGGGGAAGGATACGCAGTATTTT.

V and J are TRBV25-1 and TRBJ2-1, with 8 bases aligning to TRBD2. CDR3 length: 16 residues. Germline trimming cut 1 base from V and 8 bases from J; bases unmatched to any gene: 10. Germline V gives CDR1 MGHDK, CDR2 SYGVNS. CDR3 DNA sequence: TGTGCCAGCAGTGAATGCACTAGCGGAGCCTGCCATGAGCAGTTCTTC. Translating gives CASSECTSGACHEQFF.

This clonotype was seen at least ten times. The chain employs TRBV12-3 or TRBV12-4 and TRBJ2-1; D remains ambiguous. This CDR3 is built from 15 residues. V lost 7 bases, J lost 9 bases, and 22 bases lay in between. The CDR3 nucleotides read TGTGCCAGCAACCCGACGGACGGATCCAATCGTGAGCAGTTCTTC. This codes for CASNPTDGSNREQFF.

This clonotype was counted a few times. This chain joins TRBV12-3 or TRBV12-4 and TRBJ1-2; 7 nucleotides agree with TRBD1. This CDR3 is built from 14 residues. J lost 6 bases, V lost 5 bases, and 9 bases had no gene match. The CDR3 spells CASSLAGTEDGYTF. The CDR3 nucleotides are TGTGCCAGCAGTCTTGCCGGGACAGAGGATGGCTACACCTTC.

This clonotype was picked up many times. The V gene is TRBV20-1, the J gene TRBJ2-1; 14 bases align to TRBD2. Trimming took 3 bases from V and 6 from J; bases not matched to a gene: 13. The CDR3 totals 18 residues. The germline CDR1 and CDR2 sequences are DFQATT and SNEGSKA (reference sequence). Written as DNA, the CDR3 is TGCAGTGCTAGGAGGACTAGCGGGAGGTATCTACAGGTCAATGAGCAGTTCTTC. This codes for CSARRTSGRYLQVNEQFF.

This clonotype was observed a handful of times. This chain joins TRBV9 and TRBJ2-1, with a weak D call TRBD2 (6 bases). CDR1 is SGDLS and CDR2 is YYNGEE in the germline V gene. V was shortened by 0 bases and J by 4 bases, with 11 bases between the two germline ends. This CDR3 is built from 15 residues. The CDR3 loop reads CASSVEIAEYNEQFF. The DNA of the CDR3 is TGTGCCAGCAGCGTAGAAATAGCGGAGTACAATGAGCAGTTCTTC.

This clonotype came up a few times. The chain joins TRBV29-1 to TRBJ2-7, with D unclear. The CDR3 covers 11 residues. CDR1 and CDR2 from the germline V gene are SQVTM and ANQGSEA. The CDR3 here is CSFLTGYEQYF. DNA for the CDR3: TGCAGTTTTCTTACCGGCTACGAGCAGTACTTC.

This chain connects TRBV20-1 to TRBJ2-2, with TRBD1 matching 7 bases. With 0 bases clipped from V and 6 bases from J, the junction kept 10 bases outside the gene matches. The CDR3 is 16 amino acids. The germline CDR1 and CDR2 sequences are DFQATT and SNEGSKA (reference sequence). The CDR3 region has the DNA TGCAGTGCTAGAGAGAATTACGACAGGGCGTCCGGGGAGCTGTTTTTT. Protein: CSARENYDRASGELFF.

This clonotype was found many times. V gene TRBV20-1 combines with J gene TRBJ2-4; D ambiguous. The CDR3 extends over 15 amino acids. V lost 0 bases and J 4 bases, leaving 13 bases between the germline ends. Germline CDR1 and CDR2: DFQATT and SNEGSKA (reference sequence). The CDR3 protein is CSAREYGPRKNIQYF. DNA of the CDR3: TGCAGTGCTAGAGAGTACGGACCTCGTAAAAACATTCAGTACTTC.

In this sample, this clonotype turned up a few times. The rearrangement uses TRBV7-6 and TRBJ1-5; TRBD1 is a possible D gene (6 bases). Trimming stripped 1 base from V and 5 bases from J, with 18 bases between. The germline V gene has CDR1 SGHVS and CDR2 FNYEAQ. The CDR3 extends over 17 amino acids. The DNA of the CDR3 is TGTGCCAGCAGCTTAGAGGCGTGGGGGGCGGCGGATCAGCCCCAGCATTTT. As protein: CASSLEAWGAADQPQHF.

The gene calls are TRBV5-1 and TRBJ2-1; the D call may be TRBD1 or TRBD2 (6 bases each). V was pared by 1 base and J by 7 bases, with 21 bases between. This CDR3 comprises 17 residues. Germline V gene sequence: CDR1 SGHRS, CDR2 YFSETQ. CDR3 protein: CASSLIDVGGGKNEQFF. CDR3 DNA sequence: TGCGCCAGCAGCTTGATTGACGTAGGGGGAGGAAAGAATGAGCAGTTCTTC. The full variable domain, in which reference TRBV5-1 and TRBJ2-1 provide the parts outside the CDR3, is KAGVTQTPRYLIKTRGQQVTLSCSPISGHRSVSWYQQTPGQGLQFLFEYFSETQRNKGNFPGRFSGRQFSNSRSEMNVSTLELGDSALYLCASSLIDVGGGKNEQFFGPGTRLTVL.

This clonotype was picked up many times. This chain links TRBV5-1 with TRBJ2-7, with D tentatively TRBD1 (6 bases). There are 15 residues in the CDR3. V lost 3 bases to trimming and J lost 2 bases, with 15 bases between them. CDR1 and CDR2 (germline): SGHRS, YFSETQ. The CDR3 region has the DNA TGCGCCAGCAGCTGGACACGTACAGGGCCCTACGAGCAGTACTTC. Translation: CASSWTRTGPYEQYF.

This clonotype appeared many times. The chain combines TRBV11-2 with TRBJ1-2, with unresolved D. Trimming pared 2 bases from V and 2 bases from J, leaving 9 bases between. Looked up from germline, CDR1 is SGHAT and CDR2 is FQNNGV. The CDR3 totals 14 residues. CDR3 sequence reads: CASSLPGLNYGYTF. The CDR3 DNA is TGTGCCAGCAGCTTACCAGGCTTGAACTATGGCTACACCTTC.

This clonotype was seen many times. The chain combines TRBV29-1 with TRBJ2-7; the D call may be TRBD1 or TRBD2 (5 bases each). Germline CDR1 and CDR2: SQVTM and ANQGSEA. CDR3 length equals 13 residues. Trimming took 5 bases from V and 3 from J, leaving 14 bases between them. CDR3 DNA: TGCAGCGTTCTTTCCGAGGGGCTCTACGAGCAGTACTTC. Amino acids: CSVLSEGLYEQYF.

This clonotype was detected ten times or more. The chain's CDR3 is CASSLAPGTGRTDTQYF. CDR3 DNA sequence: TGTGCCAGCAGCTTAGCGCCCGGGACAGGGCGGACAGATACGCAGTATTTT. This chain connects TRBV7-9 to TRBJ2-3; 9 bases are a match to TRBD1. After removal of 0 bases from V and 3 bases from J, the junction contained 7 bases not matched to a gene. Germline loops: CDR1 SEHNR, CDR2 FQNEAQ (reference sequence). This CDR3 has 17 residues.

The rearrangement links TRBV25-1 to TRBJ2-2; the match to TRBD2 covers 14 bases. Losses at the gene ends were 6 bases for V and 4 bases for J; bases not matched to a gene: 4. Germline V gives CDR1 MGHDK, CDR2 SYGVNS. There are 16 residues in the CDR3. CDR3 sequence (DNA): TGTGCCAGCAGAGGGACTAGCGGGAGCAGCACCGGGGAGCTGTTTTTT. Its translation is CASRGTSGSSTGELFF.

This clonotype was seen repeatedly, ten times or more. CDR3 bases: TGTGCCAGCAGTAGGGACCCGTACCAAGAGACCCAGTACTTC. Encoded protein: CASSRDPYQETQYF. The chain is built from TRBV7-8 and TRBJ2-5; TRBD1 or TRBD2 may be the D gene (5 bases each). The germline V and J ends were trimmed by 6 bases and 0 bases, with 11 bases remaining between them. The CDR3 sequence is 14 residues long. Germline CDR1 is SGHVS and CDR2 is FQNEAQ.

V usage is TRBV12-3 or TRBV12-4 and J usage is TRBJ1-5; no definite D call. CDR3 length: 17 residues. V lost 7 bases and J 0 bases, leaving 19 bases between the germline ends. CDR3 residues: CASTLDPGWGSNQPQHF. CDR3 in DNA: TGTGCCAGCACCCTCGACCCCGGATGGGGTAGCAATCAGCCCCAGCATTTT.